These 27 T cell receptor beta chains came from one sample sequenced in a study of blood T cell repertoires in COVID-19. Sequenced by immunoSEQ multiplex PCR; TCRdb stores in-frame clones only, minus some. Altogether around 200,000 clones are present, 83% being singletons, with the ten largest covering around 1.3%. Sequencing was carried out using peripheral blood. These receptors all come from a woman in her thirties with COVID-19, enrolled during active disease.

The chain has TRBV2 and TRBJ2-3; 14 bases align to TRBD2. Per the germline V gene, CDR1 is SNHLY and CDR2 is FYNNEI. This CDR3 region has 15 residues. With V trimmed by 6 bases and J by 3 bases, 2 bases remained unmatched. The CDR3 DNA reads TGTGCCAGCAGGAGACTAGCGGGAGGGACAGATACGCAGTATTTT. Translation: CASRRLAGGTDTQYF.

The chain is built from TRBV5-6 and TRBJ2-5, with a tentative D call TRBD1 (5 bases). Germline V gives CDR1 SGHDT, CDR2 YYEEEE. V lost 0 bases, J lost 5 bases, and 14 bases lay in between. This CDR3 spans 15 amino acids. CDR3 in DNA: TGTGCCAGCAGCTTGGTGGCAGAACAGGAGGAGACCCAGTACTTC. Protein sequence: CASSLVAEQEETQYF.

This clone was picked up one time. The V gene is TRBV10-3, the J gene TRBJ1-2, with 9 nucleotides matching TRBD1. With 5 bases clipped from V and 6 bases from J, the junction kept 4 bases outside the gene matches. CDR3 length: 13 residues. Germline CDR1 is ENHRY and CDR2 is SYGVKD. CDR3 nucleotides: TGTGCCATCAGTCAGACAGGGGGGGATGGCTACACCTTC. Translation: CAISQTGGDGYTF.

There are a few counts of this clone. This sequence joins TRBV5-4 and TRBJ2-3, with 8 bases aligning to TRBD2. The CDR3 is made up of 15 amino acids. CDR1 SGHNT and CDR2 YYREEE come from the germline V gene (reference sequence). The V gene end was trimmed by 5 bases and the J gene end by 4 bases; junction bases not matched to a gene: 9. This chain's CDR3 is CASSLPGLVSDTQYF. CDR3 nucleotides: TGTGCCAGCAGTTTACCGGGACTAGTTTCAGATACGCAGTATTTT.

V gene TRBV11-2 combines with J gene TRBJ2-3; D is possibly TRBD1 (5 bases). The V gene's germline CDR1 is SGHAT and CDR2 FQNNGV. This CDR3 is 17 amino acids long. Trimming cost V 2 bases and J 5 bases, with 20 bases left between them. The CDR3, as DNA: TGTGCCAGCAGCTTACCTCAGGGTGGCGGTATTGGAGATACGCAGTATTTT. Translation gives CASSLPQGGGIGDTQYF.

The chain's CDR3 is CASSPASGGPNEQFF. The CDR3 nucleotides read TGTGCCAGCAGCCCCGCTAGCGGGGGGCCCAATGAGCAGTTCTTC. This chain uses TRBV7-9 with TRBJ2-1; 11 bases align to TRBD2. Germline V gives CDR1 SEHNR, CDR2 FQNEAQ (reference sequence). J gave up 6 bases and V 5 bases, and 6 bases lay outside the gene matches. The CDR3 consists of 15 residues.

V is TRBV2 and J is TRBJ1-1, with D perhaps matching TRBD1 (6 bases). Deletions cut 8 bases from V and 4 bases from J, with 14 bases between. The CDR3 is made up of 13 amino acids. Germline loops: CDR1 SNHLY, CDR2 FYNNEI. The CDR3 DNA reads as TGTGCCAGCCGGGACACACTAACCACTGAAGCTTTCTTT. Protein product: CASRDTLTTEAFF.

The chain links TRBV4-2 to TRBJ2-1, with TRBD2 as a possible D gene (6 bases). The length of the CDR3 is 16 residues. Deletions cut 0 bases from V and 6 bases from J, with 15 bases between. CDR1 and CDR2 (germline): LGHNA, YNFKEQ. DNA for the CDR3: TGTGCCAGCAGCCAAGAGACGGGAGATTTCAGCAATGAGCAGTTCTTC. Residues: CASSQETGDFSNEQFF.

This clone has ten or more counts. The V and J genes are TRBV21-1 and TRBJ1-2; the table's D gene call, TRBD1, was not cross checked with the DNA. TRBV21-1 is an annotated pseudogene. CDR3 length: 17 amino acids. Here the CDR3 DNA reads TGTGCCAGCAGCAAAGCTGAGGGGGATAGAGCTAACTATGGCTACACCTTC. Its translation is CASSKAEGDRANYGYTF.

The chain combines TRBV2 with TRBJ1-2; 8 positions agree with TRBD1. The CDR3 totals 14 residues. The germline gives CDR1 SNHLY, CDR2 FYNNEI. The V and J ends lost 4 bases and 4 bases, in that order; junction bases with no gene match: 5. The CDR3 bases are TGTGCCAGCAGTGCTGGACAGGGTAGCTATGGCTACACCTTC. This codes for CASSAGQGSYGYTF.

The chain links TRBV30 to TRBJ1-4; no firm D call. The CDR3 spans 12 residues. Germline values: CDR1 GTSNPN, CDR2 SVGIG (reference sequence). V was clipped by 3 bases and J by 8 bases, with 10 bases between them. CDR3 DNA: TGTGCCTGGAGCGAAAGGAGGGAAAAACTGTTTTTT. Protein product: CAWSERREKLFF. The entire variable domain, with the rest obtained from reference TRBV30 and TRBJ1-4, is as follows: SQTIHQWPATLVQPVGSPLSLECTVEGTSNPNLYWYRQAAGRGLQLLFYSVGIGQISSEVPQNLSASRPQDRQFILSSKKLLLSDSGFYLCAWSERREKLFFGSGTQLSVL.

The genes are TRBV12-3 or TRBV12-4 and TRBJ1-1, with D unresolved. Between the trimmed V and J ends, which lost 3 bases and 5 bases, there was a span of 7 bases. This CDR3 has 12 residues. This CDR3 reads CASSFGVTEAFF. The CDR3 region has the DNA TGTGCCAGCAGTTTCGGGGTGACTGAAGCTTTCTTT.

A single count supports this clone. The gene calls are TRBV6-5 and TRBJ1-4, with D possibly TRBD1 on 6 matching bases. The CDR3 has 16 residues. Per germline, CDR1 MNHEY and CDR2 SVGAGI. V was clipped by 2 bases and J by 1 base, with 11 bases between them. The CDR3 is CASSYPGVGTNEKLFF. CDR3 sequence (DNA): TGTGCCAGCAGTTACCCAGGGGTAGGAACTAATGAAAAACTGTTTTTT.

V and J are TRBV2 and TRBJ1-1; 9 bases are a match to TRBD1. V dropped 7 bases and J dropped 5; count of bases not matched to a gene: 8. Germline CDR1 and CDR2: SNHLY and FYNNEI. The CDR3 runs 14 residues. CDR3 sequence: CASTSTGGWTEAFF. For the CDR3, the DNA is TGTGCCAGCACCTCGACAGGGGGATGGACTGAAGCTTTCTTT.

This clone has just one count. CDR3 protein: CAISELAGDTTGELFF. The CDR3 bases are TGTGCCATCAGCGAACTAGCGGGAGACACCACCGGGGAGCTGTTTTTT. The chain joins TRBV10-3 to TRBJ2-2; 11 nucleotides match TRBD2. CDR3 length: 16 amino acids. V was pared by 6 bases and J by 4 bases, with 7 bases of the junction left unmatched. Looked up from germline, CDR1 is ENHRY and CDR2 is SYGVKD.

The V gene is TRBV6-6, the J gene TRBJ2-5; a weak D match, TRBD1 (6 bases). Trimming took off 6 bases at V and 1 base at J, with 9 bases between the two ends. CDR1 is MNHNY, CDR2 SVGAGI, per germline (reference sequence). This CDR3 is 13 amino acids long. CDR3 protein: CASREGGQETQYF. The CDR3 bases are TGTGCCAGCAGGGAAGGGGGCCAAGAGACCCAGTACTTC.

This chain joins TRBV7-2 and TRBJ1-3; perhaps TRBD1 as D (6 bases). The CDR3 totals 12 residues. CDR1 and CDR2 from the germline V gene are SGHTA and FQGNSA. Trimming removed 3 bases at V and 11 bases at J, with 11 bases between. The CDR3 here is CASSLDSLAIYF. As DNA, the CDR3 is TGTGCCAGCAGCTTGGACAGTCTCGCCATATATTTT.

The genes are TRBV4-3 and TRBJ2-1, with 11 bases aligning to TRBD2. CDR1 and CDR2 from the germline V gene are LGHNA and YSLEER. V lost 0 bases to trimming and J lost 2 bases; unmatched junction nucleotides: 0. The CDR3 consists of 16 residues. The chain's CDR3 is CASSQELAGAYNEQFF. In DNA, the CDR3 is TGCGCCAGCAGCCAAGAACTAGCGGGAGCCTACAATGAGCAGTTCTTC.

This clone was observed a handful of times. The gene calls are TRBV11-2 and TRBJ2-7, with a tentative D call TRBD1 (6 bases). The CDR3 contains 16 residues. Germline CDR1 reads SGHAT; CDR2 reads FQNNGV. The V end was cut by 5 bases, the J end by 0 bases, with 17 bases between. CDR3 region: CASSGRSQGSSYEQYF. DNA for the CDR3: TGTGCCAGCAGCGGCCGCTCACAGGGATCCTCCTACGAGCAGTACTTC.

This rearrangement joins TRBV3-1 (or the pseudogene TRBV3-2) to TRBJ2-7; 11 bases are a match to TRBD2. Germline CDR1 and CDR2: LGHDT and YNNKEL (reference sequence). J was trimmed by 4 bases and V by 4 bases; bases with no gene match: 9. The CDR3 has 16 residues. CDR3 region: CASSRDLAGGQYEQYF. CDR3 in DNA: TGTGCCAGCAGCCGTGATTTAGCGGGGGGGCAATACGAGCAGTACTTC.

The chain recombines TRBV28 with TRBJ2-3, with 10 bases matching TRBD1. With V trimmed by 5 bases and J by 7 bases, 3 bases remained unmatched. CDR3 length: 13 residues. Germline loops: CDR1 MDHEN, CDR2 SYDVKM. DNA for the CDR3: TGTGCCAGCAGTATGGGACAGGGGAATACGCAGTATTTT. Encoded protein: CASSMGQGNTQYF.

V gene TRBV10-3 combines with J gene TRBJ1-4; TRBD1 agrees at 8 bases. After removal of 3 bases from V and 8 bases from J, the junction contained 11 bases not matched to a gene. Looked up from germline, CDR1 is ENHRY and CDR2 is SYGVKD. This CDR3 comprises 16 residues. As DNA, the CDR3 is TGTGCCATCAGTGACCCAGGGGGCTCCACAAGGGAAAAACTGTTTTTT. Its protein product is CAISDPGGSTREKLFF.

V usage is TRBV28 and J usage is TRBJ1-5; 8 bases are a match to TRBD1. With 4 bases clipped from V and 0 bases from J, the junction kept 11 bases outside the gene matches. The CDR3 has 18 amino acids. From germline, CDR1 is MDHEN and CDR2 SYDVKM. CDR3 nucleotides: TGTGCCAGCAGTTCGCCGGGACGGACAGGGTATAGCAATCAGCCCCAGCATTTT. Translating gives CASSSPGRTGYSNQPQHF.

The chain couples TRBV5-4 to TRBJ2-7, with TRBD2 matching 11 bases. This CDR3 comprises 15 residues. The germline gives CDR1 SGHNT, CDR2 YYREEE (reference sequence). V was clipped by 3 bases and J by 6 bases; unmatched bases: 8. This CDR3 reads CASSSIAGGPSEQYF. The CDR3 DNA follows: TGTGCCAGCAGCTCCATAGCGGGAGGGCCTAGCGAGCAGTACTTC.

The CDR3 DNA reads TGTGCCAGCAGTGCCTTACAGGGGGAATCACCCCTCCACTTT. Translation gives CASSALQGESPLHF. J is TRBJ1-6 and V is TRBV6-6; 8 bases map to TRBD1. Germline-derived CDR1 and CDR2 are MNHNY and SVGAGI (reference sequence). The CDR3 is 14 amino acids. V shed 5 bases, J shed 10 bases, and the junction held 7 bases outside the gene matches.

The CDR3 region has the DNA TGTGCCAGCAGCTTGTGGGGACTACAGGGGGGTGGCTACACCTTC. Residues: CASSLWGLQGGGYTF. V is TRBV5-6 and J is TRBJ1-2, with TRBD1 matching over 8 bases. The junction had 9 bases not matched to a gene; V was cut back by 1 base and J by 7 bases. The germline gives CDR1 SGHDT, CDR2 YYEEEE. The CDR3 runs 15 residues.

The chain combines TRBV11-3 with TRBJ1-4; D unresolved. Germline V gene data show CDR1 as SGHNT and CDR2 as YENEEA. This CDR3 contains 13 residues. The V end lost 5 bases, the J end lost 8 bases, and 12 bases lay between the germline ends. CDR3 protein: CASSPRAGEKLFF. The DNA for the CDR3 is TGTGCCAGCAGCCCTCGCGCGGGGGAAAAACTGTTTTTT.